This record concerns one TCR beta chain sequence. One junction end disagrees with the germline gene, perhaps due to a read error. From the RT-PCR reads, TCRdb called clonotypes with MiXCR, one entry per CDR3 protein. The sample has approximately 720,000 distinct CDR3 sequences; 14% are singletons. The CDR3 consists of 11 residues. The germline V gene has CDR1 MNHNY and CDR2 SVGAGI (reference sequence). The specimen sequenced was memory CD4+ T cells from blood. The chain is built from TRBV6-6 and TRBJ2-7; 7 bases match TRBD1. This receptor was taken from a female donor in good health, serving as a healthy control. The CDR3 sequence is CASGPPGQLLF. The CDR3 DNA is TGTGCCAGCGGGCCCCCGGGACAGCTTCTCTTC.